The next 8 T cell receptor beta chains were all read from a single sample in a study of blood T cell repertoires in COVID-19. Libraries were prepared by immunoSEQ multiplex PCR; TCRdb keeps only in-frame clonotypes and omits some of them. Among around 250,000 clones listed, 75% to 90% were seen once. Sequencing input: PBMCs or T cells enriched from blood (not recorded which). These receptors all come from a woman aged 50 to 65 who had recovered from COVID-19.

This clone was counted once. The chain uses TRBV7-9 and TRBJ1-2; possibly TRBD1 for D (5 bases). This CDR3 has 16 amino acids. V dropped 0 bases and J dropped 4 bases, with 15 bases sitting between them. The V gene's germline CDR1 is SEHNR and CDR2 FQNEAQ (reference sequence). The CDR3, as DNA: TGTGCCAGCAGCTTAGCCGGGGGAGGAATCCTCTATGGCTACACCTTC. As protein: CASSLAGGGILYGYTF.

The CDR3 nucleotides read TGCGCCAGCAGCTCAGGTTCGGTAGCCTACGAGCAGTACTTC. Translation gives CASSSGSVAYEQYF. V is TRBV5-1 and J is TRBJ2-7, with D hard to call. This CDR3 is 14 amino acids long. Germline V CDR1 and CDR2: SGHRS, YFSETQ. Trimming stripped 3 bases from V and 2 bases from J, with 12 bases between.

The chain recombines TRBV18 with TRBJ2-3; D not resolved. CDR1 and CDR2 from the germline V gene are KGHSH and LQKENI. Between the trimmed V and J ends, which lost 3 bases and 2 bases, there was a span of 12 bases. This CDR3 region has 15 residues. The CDR3, as DNA: TGTGCCAGCTCACCCTTGGGCCGGCCCACAGATACGCAGTATTTT. Encoded protein: CASSPLGRPTDTQYF.

The chain carries TRBV14 and TRBJ1-2, with a possible D match to TRBD1 (5 bases). The germline gives CDR1 SGHDN, CDR2 FVKESK. V gave up 1 base and J gave up 6 bases, with 15 bases separating them. The length of the CDR3 is 15 residues. The CDR3 reads CASSQVGPPGNGYTF. DNA of the CDR3: TGTGCCAGCAGCCAAGTGGGGCCCCCAGGAAATGGCTACACCTTC.

This clone has more than one count but fewer than ten. The genes are TRBV5-1 and TRBJ1-2; a possible D gene is TRBD1 (5 bases). V shed 2 bases and J shed 4 bases, with 12 bases lying between them. Germline V lookup: CDR1 SGHRS, CDR2 YFSETQ. This CDR3 is built from 14 residues. CDR3 sequence (DNA): TGCGCCAGCAGCTTTTCGGGGGGGACCTATGGCTACACCTTC. Translation: CASSFSGGTYGYTF.

This clone was recorded only once. The V gene is TRBV7-9, the J gene TRBJ2-7; 11 positions match TRBD1. The CDR3 covers 16 residues. Trimming at V came to 3 bases and at J to 4 bases, leaving 8 bases not matched to a gene. Germline CDR1 SEHNR, CDR2 FQNEAQ (reference sequence). Written as DNA, the CDR3 is TGTGCCAGCAGCTTTCCCCTCGGACAGGGGGCATACGAGCAGTACTTC. This sequence encodes CASSFPLGQGAYEQYF.

The chain employs TRBV6-5 and TRBJ1-1, with 7 positions matching TRBD1. The CDR3 contains 13 residues. Germline loops: CDR1 MNHEY, CDR2 SVGAGI. J lost 4 bases, V lost 5 bases, and 4 bases had no gene match. The CDR3 nucleotides are TGTGCCAGCAGTCCAGGGGGGAGCACTGAAGCTTTCTTT. Protein: CASSPGGSTEAFF.

CDR3 region: CASSQPGLAGGSNTGELFF. The CDR3 coding sequence is TGTGCCAGCAGTCAGCCGGGACTAGCGGGAGGTTCGAACACCGGGGAGCTGTTTTTT. V usage is TRBV27 and J usage is TRBJ2-2; 15 bases are a match to TRBD2. Looked up from germline, CDR1 is MNHEY and CDR2 is SMNVEV (reference sequence). V shed 5 bases and J 0 bases; nucleotides not matched to a gene: 7. The CDR3 totals 19 residues.